A single sample gave rise to the 14 T cell receptor beta chains below, sequenced in a study of T-cell reconstitution after alpha-beta-depleted transplantation in children. The TCRbeta library was prepared with unique molecular identifiers. TCRdb re-called the PCR reads with MiXCR, one entry per CDR3 protein. The sample lists 200,000 to 250,000 distinct CDR3 sequences, approximately 9.5% occurring once. This sample comprised PBMCs from the stem cell graft donor, obtained from the stem cell graft. These receptors were obtained from a human donor who donated a stem cell graft to a child with acute lymphoblastic leukemia.

The V gene is TRBV6-1, the J gene TRBJ1-3; 7 positions agree with TRBD1. The V gene's germline CDR1 is MNHNS and CDR2 SASEGT. This CDR3 has 15 residues. J lost 2 bases, V lost 4 bases, and 5 bases had no gene match. CDR3 nucleotides: TGTGCCAGCAGTGGGGACAGAACAACTGGAAACACCATATATTTT. The encoded protein is CASSGDRTTGNTIYF.

This clonotype was seen repeatedly, ten times or more. The rearrangement links TRBV9 to TRBJ2-4; D is possibly TRBD2 (7 bases). V was pared by 4 bases and J by 5 bases, with 16 bases between. Germline V gene lookup returns CDR1 SGDLS and CDR2 YYNGEE. The CDR3 has 15 residues. The CDR3 DNA sequence: TGTGCCAGCAGCCCATTGGGGGGGGCCCAAAACATTCAGTACTTC. Protein: CASSPLGGAQNIQYF.

This clonotype was detected many times. The chain has TRBV7-9 and TRBJ2-3; no definite D call. Germline assignment: CDR1 SEHNR and CDR2 FQNEAQ (reference sequence). V lost 2 bases to trimming and J lost 4 bases, with 4 bases between them. The CDR3 loop spans 12 amino acids. The CDR3 DNA is TGTGCCAGCAGCTTATACGCAGATACGCAGTATTTT. Its protein is CASSLYADTQYF.

J is TRBJ2-1 and V is TRBV5-6; D assignment may be TRBD1 or TRBD2 (5 bases each). Germline V CDR1 and CDR2: SGHDT, YYEEEE. The CDR3 length is 18 residues. Trimming took 0 bases from V and 8 from J, leaving 24 bases between them. The CDR3 here is CASSLGWLGPGRGDEQFF. In DNA, the CDR3 is TGTGCCAGCAGCTTGGGATGGTTGGGCCCGGGAAGGGGCGATGAGCAGTTCTTC. The variable domain in full, with the rest retrieved from reference TRBV5-6 and TRBJ2-1, is DAGVTQSPTHLIKTRGQQVTLRCSPKSGHDTVSWYQQALGQGPQFIFQYYEEEERQRGNFPDRFSGHQFPNYSSELNVNALLLGDSALYLCASSLGWLGPGRGDEQFFGPGTRLTVL.

This clonotype was observed many times. The V and J genes are TRBV5-1 and TRBJ2-3; TRBD2 agrees at 10 bases. The junction had 9 bases not matched to a gene; V was cut back by 5 bases and J by 0 bases. Looked up from germline, CDR1 is SGHRS and CDR2 is YFSETQ. This CDR3 spans 17 amino acids. This CDR3 reads CASRVASLAGSTDTQYF. CDR3 nucleotides: TGCGCCAGCAGGGTAGCCTCACTAGCGGGGAGCACAGATACGCAGTATTTT.

This clonotype occurred a few times. The chain uses TRBV2 and TRBJ1-2; possible D gene TRBD1, 5 bases. The germline gives CDR1 SNHLY, CDR2 FYNNEI. The CDR3 length is 12 residues. Trimming left V 8 bases short and J 6 bases short, with 13 bases between. CDR3 in DNA: TGTGCCAGCTTCGGGGGTAGGCATGGCTACACCTTC. Residues: CASFGGRHGYTF.

This clonotype was detected a few times. J is TRBJ1-2 and V is TRBV9; a weak D match, TRBD1 (5 bases). This CDR3 spans 15 amino acids. Trimming stripped 0 bases from V and 5 bases from J, with 14 bases between. Germline V lookup: CDR1 SGDLS, CDR2 YYNGEE. The CDR3 DNA reads TGTGCCAGCAGCGTAGCTACTGCGGCAGGGTATGGCTACACCTTC. Its translation is CASSVATAAGYGYTF.

The V and J genes are TRBV2 and TRBJ1-3; perhaps TRBD1 as D (6 bases). The CDR3 length is 14 residues. V was shortened by 11 bases and J by 2 bases, with 16 bases between the two germline ends. The V gene's germline CDR1 is SNHLY and CDR2 FYNNEI. CDR3 protein: CAGLRGGPGNTIYF. In DNA, the CDR3 is TGTGCCGGGCTCAGAGGGGGGCCTGGAAACACCATATATTTT.

The rearrangement uses TRBV2 and TRBJ2-1, with TRBD1 matching 7 bases. Trimming at V came to 7 bases and at J to 6 bases, leaving 9 bases not matched to a gene. This CDR3 has 14 residues. CDR1 and CDR2 from the germline V gene are SNHLY and FYNNEI. Written as DNA, the CDR3 is TGTGCCAGCACTGTGGGACAGTGGGCCAATGAGCAGTTCTTC. As protein: CASTVGQWANEQFF.

This clonotype showed up just a few times. V gene TRBV12-3 or TRBV12-4 combines with J gene TRBJ1-1, with D uncertain. Trimming pared 5 bases from V and 0 bases from J, leaving 7 bases between. The CDR3 totals 13 residues. CDR3 in DNA: TGTGCCAGCAGTAAAATAATGAACACTGAAGCTTTCTTT. Protein: CASSKIMNTEAFF.

This clonotype was seen only a few times. This chain joins TRBV5-1 and TRBJ2-7; D is ambiguous. Germline V gene sequence: CDR1 SGHRS, CDR2 YFSETQ. The CDR3 contains 16 residues. Trimming stripped 4 bases from V and 3 bases from J, with 20 bases between. CDR3 sequence: CASSPKPRESYYEQYF. The CDR3, as DNA: TGCGCCAGCAGCCCCAAACCAAGAGAATCCTACTACGAGCAGTACTTC. Variable domain in full (rest from reference TRBV5-1 and TRBJ2-7): KAGVTQTPRYLIKTRGQQVTLSCSPISGHRSVSWYQQTPGQGLQFLFEYFSETQRNKGNFPGRFSGRQFSNSRSEMNVSTLELGDSALYLCASSPKPRESYYEQYFGPGTRLTVT.

The chain links TRBV5-1 to TRBJ2-1; TRBD2 matches at 9 bases. Germline CDR1 reads SGHRS; CDR2 reads YFSETQ. V lost 4 bases and J lost 7; bases outside the gene matches: 15. This CDR3 has 17 amino acids. For the CDR3, the DNA is TGCGCCAGCAGCCGGAGGAGTAGCGGGGGAGGGGAGAATGAGCAGTTCTTC. Residues: CASSRRSSGGGENEQFF.

This clonotype was found many times. The rearrangement uses TRBV11-3 and TRBJ2-1; perhaps TRBD1 as D (5 bases). The V and J ends lost 0 bases and 5 bases respectively, with 8 bases between them. Looked up from germline, CDR1 is SGHNT and CDR2 is YENEEA. The CDR3 loop spans 14 amino acids. This CDR3 reads CASSLEPGNNEQFF. The CDR3 DNA reads TGTGCCAGCAGCTTAGAGCCAGGGAACAATGAGCAGTTCTTC.

The rearrangement joins TRBV19 to TRBJ2-1; TRBD1 agrees at 9 bases. This CDR3 has 16 residues. The germline V gene has CDR1 LNHDA and CDR2 SQIVND (reference sequence). After removal of 5 bases from V and 6 bases from J, the junction contained 11 bases not matched to a gene. The CDR3 protein is CASSVRRQGVGNEQFF. The CDR3 DNA follows: TGTGCCAGTAGTGTGAGACGACAGGGGGTCGGCAATGAGCAGTTCTTC.